Sequencing of this TCR beta chain was carried out in a study of T-cell reconstitution after alpha-beta-depleted transplantation in children. Findings and limits, study-wide: At day 60, the high TCRbeta diversity found in some patients originated from recipient T cells and thymic progenitors that had survived. A year had passed since transplant, and T-cell counts and diversity by then came mostly from newly produced T cells. Where alpha-beta T cells came from about two months after transplant was reportedly several hundred expanded graft clones.

On this clonotype: Its matching antigen is unknown.

V lost 6 bases to trimming and J lost 2 bases; unmatched junction nucleotides: 6. CDR1 is DFQATT and CDR2 is SNEGSKA in the germline V gene (reference sequence). CDR3 length equals 14 residues. It was with unique molecular identifiers that the TCRbeta library was prepared. MiXCR was run by TCRdb on the PCR reads, yielding one entry per CDR3 protein. Of some 840,000 distinct CDR3 sequences listed, around 15% are singletons. Material: PBMCs, mostly from graft donor cells, obtained 360 days after TCRalphabeta/CD19-depleted stem cell transplant. The gene calls are TRBV20-1 and TRBJ2-7; TRBD2 agrees at 11 bases. This receptor was taken from a male patient aged 5 to 17 who had a stem cell transplant for acute lymphoblastic leukemia, so the T cells may come from the graft donor. CDR3 in amino acids: CSAIAGGPAYEQYF. In DNA form, the CDR3 reads TGCAGTGCCATAGCGGGAGGGCCGGCCTACGAGCAGTACTTC.